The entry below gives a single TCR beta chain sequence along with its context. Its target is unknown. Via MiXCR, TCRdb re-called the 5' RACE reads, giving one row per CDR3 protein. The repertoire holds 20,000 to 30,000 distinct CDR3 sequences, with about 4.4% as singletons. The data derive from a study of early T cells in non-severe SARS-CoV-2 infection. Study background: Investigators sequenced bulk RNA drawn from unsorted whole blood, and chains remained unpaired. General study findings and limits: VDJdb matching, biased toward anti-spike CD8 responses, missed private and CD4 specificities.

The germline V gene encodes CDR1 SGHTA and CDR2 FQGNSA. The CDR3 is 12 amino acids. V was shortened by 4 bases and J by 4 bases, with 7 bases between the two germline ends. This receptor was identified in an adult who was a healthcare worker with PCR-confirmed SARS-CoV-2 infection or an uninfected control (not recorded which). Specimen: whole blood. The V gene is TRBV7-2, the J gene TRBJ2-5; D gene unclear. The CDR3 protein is CASSSIRETQYF. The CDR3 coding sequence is TGTGCCAGCAGCTCAATAAGAGAGACCCAGTACTTC.